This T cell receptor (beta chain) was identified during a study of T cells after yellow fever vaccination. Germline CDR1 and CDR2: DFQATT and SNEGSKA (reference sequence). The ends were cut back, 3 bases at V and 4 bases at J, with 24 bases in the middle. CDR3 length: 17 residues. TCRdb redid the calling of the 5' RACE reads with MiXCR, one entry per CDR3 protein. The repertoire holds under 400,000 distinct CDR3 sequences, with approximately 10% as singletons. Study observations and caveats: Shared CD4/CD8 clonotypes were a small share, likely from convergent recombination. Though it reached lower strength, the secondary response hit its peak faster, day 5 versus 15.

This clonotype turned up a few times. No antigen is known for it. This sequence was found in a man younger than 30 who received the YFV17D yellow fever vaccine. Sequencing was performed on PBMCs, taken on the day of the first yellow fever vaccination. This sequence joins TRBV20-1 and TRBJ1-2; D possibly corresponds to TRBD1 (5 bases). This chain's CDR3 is CSARQPGLRNWGYGYTF. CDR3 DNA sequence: TGCAGTGCTAGGCAACCGGGACTCCGAAATTGGGGCTATGGCTACACCTTC.